The present T cell receptor (beta chain) was sequenced within a study of blood T cells in healthy people across ages. Germline loops: CDR1 SGHTA, CDR2 FQGTGA. Trimming cost V 5 bases and J 5 bases, with 7 bases left between them. CDR3 length: 13 residues. The second PCR ran roughly 6 to 11 cycles with a sample-barcoded 5' primer and J-beta primers. TCRdb re-derived calls from the 5' RACE reads in MiXCR, one entry per CDR3 protein. This table holds 630,000 or so distinct CDR3 sequences, approximately 31% found once. This clonotype has at least ten counts. The receptor's source is a woman of 80 years or more in good health. Sequenced sample: blood. The chain carries TRBV7-3 and TRBJ1-6; D gene uncertain. The CDR3: CASSANNNSPLHF. DNA for the CDR3: TGTGCCAGCAGCGCCAACAATAATTCACCCCTCCACTTT.